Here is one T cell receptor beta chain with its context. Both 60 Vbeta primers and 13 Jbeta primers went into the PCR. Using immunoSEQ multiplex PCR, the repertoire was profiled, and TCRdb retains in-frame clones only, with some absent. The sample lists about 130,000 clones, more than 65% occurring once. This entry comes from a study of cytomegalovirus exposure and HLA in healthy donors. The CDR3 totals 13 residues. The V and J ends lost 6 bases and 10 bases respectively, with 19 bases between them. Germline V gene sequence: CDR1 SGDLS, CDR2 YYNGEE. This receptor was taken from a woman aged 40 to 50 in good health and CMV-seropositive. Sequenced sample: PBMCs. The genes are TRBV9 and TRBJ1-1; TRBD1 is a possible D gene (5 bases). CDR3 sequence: CASTPRGAGRAFF. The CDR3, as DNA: TGTGCCAGCACCCCGCGTGGGGCGGGGAGAGCTTTCTTT.